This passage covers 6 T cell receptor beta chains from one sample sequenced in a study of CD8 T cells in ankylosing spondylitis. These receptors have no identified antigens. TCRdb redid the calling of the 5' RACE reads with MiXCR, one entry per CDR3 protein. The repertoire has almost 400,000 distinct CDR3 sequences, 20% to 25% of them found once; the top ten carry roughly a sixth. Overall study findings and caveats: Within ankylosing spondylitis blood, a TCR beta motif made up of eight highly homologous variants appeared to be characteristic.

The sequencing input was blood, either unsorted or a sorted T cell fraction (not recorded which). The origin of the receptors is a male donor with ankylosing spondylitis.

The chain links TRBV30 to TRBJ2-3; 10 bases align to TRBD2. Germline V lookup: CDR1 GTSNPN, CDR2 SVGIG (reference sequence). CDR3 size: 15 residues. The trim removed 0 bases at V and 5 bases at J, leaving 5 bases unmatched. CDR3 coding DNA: TGTGCCTGGAGTGTACAAAGCGGGGGGGTAGATACGCAGTATTTT. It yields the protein CAWSVQSGGVDTQYF.

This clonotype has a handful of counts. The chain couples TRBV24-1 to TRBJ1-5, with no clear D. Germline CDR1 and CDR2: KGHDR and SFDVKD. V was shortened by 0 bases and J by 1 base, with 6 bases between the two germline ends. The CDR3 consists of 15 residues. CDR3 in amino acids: CATSDLGPSNQPQHF. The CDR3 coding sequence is TGTGCCACCAGTGATTTGGGACCCAGCAATCAGCCCCAGCATTTT.

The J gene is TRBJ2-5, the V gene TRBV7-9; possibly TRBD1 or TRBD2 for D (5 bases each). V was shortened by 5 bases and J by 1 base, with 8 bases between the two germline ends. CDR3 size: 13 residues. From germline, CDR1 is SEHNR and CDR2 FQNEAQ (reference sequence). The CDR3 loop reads CASSGGAQETQYF. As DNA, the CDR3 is TGTGCCAGCAGCGGGGGTGCCCAAGAGACCCAGTACTTC.

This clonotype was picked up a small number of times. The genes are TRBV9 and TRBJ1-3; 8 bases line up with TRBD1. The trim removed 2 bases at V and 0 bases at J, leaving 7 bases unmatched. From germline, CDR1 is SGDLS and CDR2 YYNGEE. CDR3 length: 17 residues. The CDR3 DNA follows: TGTGCCAGCAGCGTTCGGGGGACAGGCAACTCTGGAAACACCATATATTTT. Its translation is CASSVRGTGNSGNTIYF. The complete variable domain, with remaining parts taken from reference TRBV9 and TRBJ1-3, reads DSGVTQTPKHLITATGQRVTLRCSPRSGDLSVYWYQQSLDQGLQFLIQYYNGEERAKGNILERFSAQQFPDLHSELNLSSLELGDSALYFCASSVRGTGNSGNTIYFGEGSWLTVV.

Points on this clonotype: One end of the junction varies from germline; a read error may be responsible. The CDR3 reads CASSMGLAGGKETQYF. CDR3 coding DNA: TGTGCTAGCAGCATGGGACTAGCGGGAGGTAAAGAGACCCAGTACTTC. This chain links TRBV7-7 with TRBJ2-5, with TRBD2 matching over 15 bases. The CDR3 sequence is 16 residues long. The germline V gene encodes CDR1 SSHAT and CDR2 FNYEAQ (reference sequence).

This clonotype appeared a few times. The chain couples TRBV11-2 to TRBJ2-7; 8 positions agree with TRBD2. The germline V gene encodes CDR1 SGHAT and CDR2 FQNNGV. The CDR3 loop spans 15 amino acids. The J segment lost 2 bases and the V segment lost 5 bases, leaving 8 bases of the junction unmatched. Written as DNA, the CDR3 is TGTGCCAGCAGCCCCGGGGGGGGGATCCCCTACGAGCAGTACTTC. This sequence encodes CASSPGGGIPYEQYF.